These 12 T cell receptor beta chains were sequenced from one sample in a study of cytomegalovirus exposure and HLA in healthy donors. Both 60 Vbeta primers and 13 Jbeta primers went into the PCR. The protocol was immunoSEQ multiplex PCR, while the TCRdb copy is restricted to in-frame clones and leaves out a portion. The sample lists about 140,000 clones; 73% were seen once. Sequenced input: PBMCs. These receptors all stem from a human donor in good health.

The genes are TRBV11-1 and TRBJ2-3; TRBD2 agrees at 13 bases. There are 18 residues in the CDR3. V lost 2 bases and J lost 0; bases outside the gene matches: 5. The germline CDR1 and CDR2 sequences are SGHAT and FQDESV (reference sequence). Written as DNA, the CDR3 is TGTGCCAGCAGCTTAACTAGCGGGAGGGCCGTTAGCACAGATACGCAGTATTTT. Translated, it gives CASSLTSGRAVSTDTQYF.

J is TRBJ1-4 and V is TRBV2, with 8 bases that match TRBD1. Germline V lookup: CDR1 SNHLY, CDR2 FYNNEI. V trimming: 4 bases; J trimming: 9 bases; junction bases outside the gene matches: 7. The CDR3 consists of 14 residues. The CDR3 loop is CASSADRGYQKLFF. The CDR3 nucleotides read TGTGCCAGCAGTGCAGACAGGGGTTATCAAAAACTGTTTTTT. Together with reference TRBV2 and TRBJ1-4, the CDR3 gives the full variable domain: EPEVTQTPSHQVTQMGQEVILRCVPISNHLYFYWYRQILGQKVEFLVSFYNNEISEKSEIFDDQFSVERPDGSNFTLKIRSTKLEDSAMYFCASSADRGYQKLFFGSGTQLSVL.

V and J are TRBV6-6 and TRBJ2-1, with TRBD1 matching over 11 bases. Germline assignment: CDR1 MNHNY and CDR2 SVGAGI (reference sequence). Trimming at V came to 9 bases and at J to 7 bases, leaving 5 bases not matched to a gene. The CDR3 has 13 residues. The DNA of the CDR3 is TGTGCCAGTGGACAGGGGGCGGGAAATGAGCAGTTCTTC. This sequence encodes CASGQGAGNEQFF.

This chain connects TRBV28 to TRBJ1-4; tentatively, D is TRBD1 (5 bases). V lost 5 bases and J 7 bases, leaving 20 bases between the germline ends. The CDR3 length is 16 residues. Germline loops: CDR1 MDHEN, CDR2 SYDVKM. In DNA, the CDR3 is TGTGCCAGCAGTATTCCTAGGGGCCAGGGAGGTGAAAAACTGTTTTTT. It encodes CASSIPRGQGGEKLFF.

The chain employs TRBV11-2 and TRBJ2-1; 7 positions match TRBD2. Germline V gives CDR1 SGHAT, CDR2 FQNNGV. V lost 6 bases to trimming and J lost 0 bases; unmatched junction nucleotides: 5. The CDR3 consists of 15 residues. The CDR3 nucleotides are TGTGCCAGCAGAGGAGGCGGGAGCTCCTACAATGAGCAGTTCTTC. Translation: CASRGGGSSYNEQFF.

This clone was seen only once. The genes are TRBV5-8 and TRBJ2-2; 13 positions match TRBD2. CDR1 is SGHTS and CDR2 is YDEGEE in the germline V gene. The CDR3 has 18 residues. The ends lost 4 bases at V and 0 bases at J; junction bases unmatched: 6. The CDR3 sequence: CASSRPTSGRTNTGELFF. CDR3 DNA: TGTGCCAGCAGCCGCCCGACTAGCGGGAGGACGAACACCGGGGAGCTGTTTTTT.

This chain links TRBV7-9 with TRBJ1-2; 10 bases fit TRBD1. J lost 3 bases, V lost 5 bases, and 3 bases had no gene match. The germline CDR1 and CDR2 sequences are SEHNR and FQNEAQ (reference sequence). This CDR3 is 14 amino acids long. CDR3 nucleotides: TGTGCCAGCAGCGAGGACAGGGGGGACTATGGCTACACCTTC. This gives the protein CASSEDRGDYGYTF.

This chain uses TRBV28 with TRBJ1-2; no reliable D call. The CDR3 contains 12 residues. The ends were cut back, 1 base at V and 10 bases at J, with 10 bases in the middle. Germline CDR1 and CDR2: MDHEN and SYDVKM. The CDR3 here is CASSLFHTLYTF. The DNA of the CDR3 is TGTGCCAGCAGTTTATTCCACACCCTCTACACCTTC.

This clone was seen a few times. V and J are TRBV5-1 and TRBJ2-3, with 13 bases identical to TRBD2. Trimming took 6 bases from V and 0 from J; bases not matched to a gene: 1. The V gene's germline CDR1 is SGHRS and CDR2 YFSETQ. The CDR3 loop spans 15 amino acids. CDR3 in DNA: TGCGCCAGCATACTAGCGGGGGGGAGCACAGATACGCAGTATTTT. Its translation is CASILAGGSTDTQYF.

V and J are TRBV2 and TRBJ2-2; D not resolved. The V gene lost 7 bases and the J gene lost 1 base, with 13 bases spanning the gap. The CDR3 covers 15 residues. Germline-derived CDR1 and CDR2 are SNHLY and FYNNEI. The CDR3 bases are TGTGCCAGCACCCGCTTACAGAGGAACACCGGGGAGCTGTTTTTT. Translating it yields CASTRLQRNTGELFF.

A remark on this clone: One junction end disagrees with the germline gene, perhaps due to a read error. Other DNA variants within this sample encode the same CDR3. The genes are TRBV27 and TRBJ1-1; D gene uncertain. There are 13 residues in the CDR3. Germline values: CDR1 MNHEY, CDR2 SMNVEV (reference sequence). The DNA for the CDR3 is TGTGCCAGCAGTTTGGAGCGTGTTACTGAAGCCTTCTTT. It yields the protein CASSLERVTEAFF.

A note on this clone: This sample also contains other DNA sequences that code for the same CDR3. The CDR3 DNA is TGCAGCGTTGCGGGGAGAGGCACAGATACGCAGTATTTT. It yields the protein CSVAGRGTDTQYF. The chain couples TRBV29-1 to TRBJ2-3; D is perhaps TRBD2 (5 bases). This CDR3 is 13 amino acids long. CDR1 and CDR2 from the germline V gene are SQVTM and ANQGSEA. The V end was cut by 4 bases, the J end by 1 base, with 9 bases between.